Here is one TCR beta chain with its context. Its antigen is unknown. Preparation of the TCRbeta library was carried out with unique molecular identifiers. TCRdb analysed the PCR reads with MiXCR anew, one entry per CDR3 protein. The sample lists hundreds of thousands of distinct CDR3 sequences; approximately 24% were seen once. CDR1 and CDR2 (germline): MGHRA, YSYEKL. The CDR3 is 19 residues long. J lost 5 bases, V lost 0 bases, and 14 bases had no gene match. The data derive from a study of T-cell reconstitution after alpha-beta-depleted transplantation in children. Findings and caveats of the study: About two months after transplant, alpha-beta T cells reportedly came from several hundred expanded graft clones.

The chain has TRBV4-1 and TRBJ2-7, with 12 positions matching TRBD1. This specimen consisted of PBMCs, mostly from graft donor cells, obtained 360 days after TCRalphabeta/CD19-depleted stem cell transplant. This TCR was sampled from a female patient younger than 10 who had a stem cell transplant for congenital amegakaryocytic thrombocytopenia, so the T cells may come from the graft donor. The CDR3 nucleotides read TGCGCCAGCAGCCAAGATCAACGGTGGGGAGGGACAGGGGGCAACGAGCAGTACTTC. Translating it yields CASSQDQRWGGTGGNEQYF.